The 23 T cell receptor beta chains below were found in one sample sequenced in a study of blood T cell repertoires in COVID-19. The protocol was immunoSEQ multiplex PCR, while the TCRdb copy is restricted to in-frame clones and leaves out a portion. Here the sample spans about 98,000 clones, approximately 80% being singletons. Sample: peripheral blood. All receptors derive from a man aged 60-69 years with acute or convalescent COVID-19.

The chain couples TRBV10-2 to TRBJ2-7; D is perhaps TRBD1 (6 bases). The CDR3 consists of 16 residues. From germline, CDR1 is WSHSY and CDR2 SAAADI. The ends were cut back, 3 bases at V and 2 bases at J, with 17 bases in the middle. The chain's CDR3 is CASSDIGTSRAYEQYF. DNA for the CDR3: TGCGCCAGCAGTGATATCGGGACATCGCGGGCCTACGAGCAGTACTTC.

This rearrangement joins TRBV12-5 to TRBJ1-2; 7 bases map to TRBD1. The trim removed 5 bases at V and 2 bases at J, leaving 5 bases unmatched. This CDR3 contains 14 residues. The germline gives CDR1 LGHNT, CDR2 FRNRAP. CDR3 DNA: TGTGCTAGTGGTGATCCGGACAGGAACTATGGCTACACCTTC. Translation gives CASGDPDRNYGYTF.

The CDR3 nucleotides are TGTGCCAGTAGTATAGAAGGACATACAGTTCGAGAGACCCAGTACTTC. Protein sequence: CASSIEGHTVRETQYF. V is TRBV19 and J is TRBJ2-5; possibly TRBD1 for D (5 bases). Trimming took 0 bases from V and 4 from J, leaving 15 bases between them. The length of the CDR3 is 16 residues. The germline V gene has CDR1 LNHDA and CDR2 SQIVND (reference sequence).

This clone is deemed medium-sized. CDR3 sequence (DNA): TGTGCCAGCACCGAGTATCCGGGACAGGGGGTTGGCACAGATACGCAGTATTTT. It is translated as CASTEYPGQGVGTDTQYF. V usage is TRBV5-5 and J usage is TRBJ2-3; 11 bases align to TRBD1. Germline CDR1 and CDR2: SGHKS and YYEKEE (reference sequence). V lost 6 bases to trimming and J lost 1 base; unmatched junction nucleotides: 13. The CDR3 is made up of 18 amino acids. Filled out from reference TRBV5-5 and TRBJ2-3, the complete variable domain reads DAGVTQSPTHLIKTRGQQVTLRCSPISGHKSVSWYQQVLGQGPQFIFQYYEKEERGRGNFPDRFSARQFPNYSSELNVNALLLGDSALYLCASTEYPGQGVGTDTQYFGPGTRLTVL.

The chain couples TRBV11-3 to TRBJ1-3; D is ambiguous. Trimming left V 2 bases short and J 0 bases short, with 8 bases between. Germline V gene lookup returns CDR1 SGHNT and CDR2 YENEEA. This CDR3 region has 15 residues. The CDR3 protein is CASSLRSLSGNTIYF. In nucleotides, the CDR3 is TGTGCCAGCAGCTTACGTAGTCTCTCTGGAAACACCATATATTTT. Full variable domain (outside the CDR3, taken from reference TRBV11-3 and TRBJ1-3): EAGVVQSPRYKIIEKKQPVAFWCNPISGHNTLYWYLQNLGQGPELLIRYENEEAVDDSQLPKDRFSAERLKGVDSTLKIQPAELGDSAVYLCASSLRSLSGNTIYFGEGSWLTVV.

V gene TRBV7-6 combines with J gene TRBJ2-1; 8 bases line up with TRBD2. Germline CDR1 SGHVS, CDR2 FNYEAQ. CDR3 length: 16 amino acids. Trimming at V came to 0 bases and at J to 6 bases, leaving 7 bases not matched to a gene. DNA for the CDR3: TGTGCCAGCAGCTTAGCGCTCAGCGGGAGCGGCAATGAGCAGTTCTTC. This codes for CASSLALSGSGNEQFF.

The genes are TRBV19 and TRBJ2-2, with 9 bases matching TRBD2. V lost 8 bases and J lost 0; bases outside the gene matches: 7. The CDR3 loop spans 16 amino acids. Looked up from germline, CDR1 is LNHDA and CDR2 is SQIVND (reference sequence). CDR3 region: CASQSSGSANTGELFF. CDR3 bases: TGTGCCAGTCAGAGTAGCGGGAGTGCGAACACCGGGGAGCTGTTTTTT.

The genes are TRBV11-3 and TRBJ2-5, with 11 bases fitting TRBD2. The germline gives CDR1 SGHNT, CDR2 YENEEA. The CDR3 length is 15 residues. Trimming removed 5 bases from V and 1 base from J; junction bases left unmatched: 3. The CDR3 sequence: CASSPGLAVQETQYF. For the CDR3, the DNA is TGTGCCAGCAGCCCGGGACTAGCGGTCCAAGAGACCCAGTACTTC.

The chain is built from TRBV19 and TRBJ1-4; 8 bases match TRBD1. CDR3 length: 14 amino acids. Unmatched junction bases numbered 8, after V lost 6 bases and J lost 8 bases. Germline CDR1 LNHDA, CDR2 SQIVND (reference sequence). The DNA of the CDR3 is TGTGCCAGTAGACCTTCAGGGGGCAACGAAAAACTGTTTTTT. Translating gives CASRPSGGNEKLFF. Full variable domain (remainder filled in from reference TRBV19 and TRBJ1-4): DGGITQSPKYLFRKEGQNVTLSCEQNLNHDAMYWYRQDPGQGLRLIYYSQIVNDFQKGDIAEGYSVSREKKESFPLTVTSAQKNPTAFYLCASRPSGGNEKLFFGSGTQLSVL.

The chain has TRBV7-9 and TRBJ2-1; 7 nucleotides align to TRBD1. The CDR3 consists of 13 residues. In germline, CDR1 is SEHNR, CDR2 FQNEAQ (reference sequence). J lost 6 bases, V lost 6 bases, and 5 bases had no gene match. DNA of the CDR3: TGTGCCAGCAGGCCGGGACAGTCCAATGAGCAGTTCTTC. Translated: CASRPGQSNEQFF.

This clone was seen just once. The chain combines TRBV9 with TRBJ1-3; TRBD1 matches at 9 bases. The junction had 7 bases not matched to a gene; V was cut back by 4 bases and J by 8 bases. Germline CDR1 SGDLS, CDR2 YYNGEE. CDR3 length: 14 residues. The CDR3 DNA reads TGTGCCAGCAGCTCACCGGGACAGGGTGACACCATATATTTT. It translates to CASSSPGQGDTIYF.

The chain couples TRBV19 to TRBJ1-2, with a weak D call TRBD1 (5 bases). Germline V lookup: CDR1 LNHDA, CDR2 SQIVND (reference sequence). There are 16 residues in the CDR3. The germline V and J ends were trimmed by 5 bases and 0 bases, with 16 bases remaining between them. The CDR3 DNA sequence: TGTGCCAGTAGTTCCCCCAGGACAACGACTAACTATGGCTACACCTTC. Translated, it gives CASSSPRTTTNYGYTF.

This chain joins TRBV19 and TRBJ1-4; D not certain. The ends were cut back, 4 bases at V and 3 bases at J, with 12 bases in the middle. The CDR3 is made up of 15 amino acids. Germline V gene data show CDR1 as LNHDA and CDR2 as SQIVND (reference sequence). CDR3 residues: CASSKPPGSNEKLFF. The CDR3 DNA reads as TGTGCCAGTAGTAAACCCCCAGGTTCTAATGAAAAACTGTTTTTT. The full variable domain, rest sourced from reference TRBV19 and TRBJ1-4, is DGGITQSPKYLFRKEGQNVTLSCEQNLNHDAMYWYRQDPGQGLRLIYYSQIVNDFQKGDIAEGYSVSREKKESFPLTVTSAQKNPTAFYLCASSKPPGSNEKLFFGSGTQLSVL.

This chain uses TRBV27 with TRBJ2-5; D is uncertain. Germline V CDR1 and CDR2: MNHEY, SMNVEV (reference sequence). The CDR3 is 13 residues long. The ends were cut back, 5 bases at V and 4 bases at J, with 11 bases in the middle. The CDR3 DNA follows: TGTGCCAGCAGTATACATGGCAGAGAGACCCAGTACTTC. Protein: CASSIHGRETQYF.

The gene calls are TRBV10-3 and TRBJ2-1; TRBD1 might be the D (6 bases). From germline, CDR1 is ENHRY and CDR2 SYGVKD. There are 15 residues in the CDR3. Between the trimmed V and J ends, which lost 2 bases and 4 bases, there was a span of 12 bases. CDR3 region: CAISELDRIYNEQFF. CDR3 sequence (DNA): TGTGCCATCAGTGAGCTAGACAGGATTTACAATGAGCAGTTCTTC.

The gene calls are TRBV30 and TRBJ2-1; TRBD2 agrees at 7 bases. The CDR3 has 15 residues. Germline CDR1 reads GTSNPN; CDR2 reads SVGIG (reference sequence). The ends lost 3 bases at V and 1 base at J; junction bases unmatched: 6. This CDR3 is CAWRRGGSSYNEQFF. The DNA of the CDR3 is TGTGCCTGGAGGCGGGGCGGGAGTTCCTACAATGAGCAGTTCTTC. Using reference TRBV30 and TRBJ2-1 for the parts outside the CDR3, the full variable domain is SQTIHQWPATLVQPVGSPLSLECTVEGTSNPNLYWYRQAAGRGLQLLFYSVGIGQISSEVPQNLSASRPQDRQFILSSKKLLLSDSGFYLCAWRRGGSSYNEQFFGPGTRLTVL.

V gene TRBV30 combines with J gene TRBJ1-3; tentative D call: TRBD1 (5 bases). Germline CDR1 and CDR2: GTSNPN and SVGIG (reference sequence). The CDR3 covers 17 residues. V lost 3 bases and J lost 0, with 18 bases in between. The DNA for the CDR3 is TGTGCCTGGAGGAATGGGGGAGGGGCGGTCTCTGGAAACACCATATATTTT. This encodes CAWRNGGGAVSGNTIYF. The variable domain in full, with the rest retrieved from reference TRBV30 and TRBJ1-3, is SQTIHQWPATLVQPVGSPLSLECTVEGTSNPNLYWYRQAAGRGLQLLFYSVGIGQISSEVPQNLSASRPQDRQFILSSKKLLLSDSGFYLCAWRNGGGAVSGNTIYFGEGSWLTVV.

The V gene is TRBV19, the J gene TRBJ2-7; maybe TRBD2 (5 bases). The CDR3 covers 14 residues. Germline CDR1 is LNHDA and CDR2 is SQIVND (reference sequence). The V end was cut by 4 bases, the J end by 0 bases, with 10 bases between. This CDR3 reads CASSSGLGSYEQYV. The CDR3 nucleotides read TGTGCCAGTAGTAGTGGACTGGGCTCCTACGAGCAGTACGTC.

This rearrangement joins TRBV28 to TRBJ2-7; 9 bases are shared with TRBD1. This CDR3 region has 12 residues. V lost 6 bases, J lost 6 bases, and 3 bases stayed unmatched. In germline, CDR1 is MDHEN, CDR2 SYDVKM. The chain's CDR3 is CASRGTGSEQYF. CDR3 DNA sequence: TGTGCCAGCAGGGGGACAGGGTCCGAGCAGTACTTC.

The chain uses TRBV6-5 and TRBJ2-5; D is possibly TRBD1 (5 bases). The CDR3 is 16 amino acids. V dropped 0 bases and J dropped 4 bases, with 15 bases sitting between them. Germline V gene sequence: CDR1 MNHEY, CDR2 SVGAGI. CDR3 amino acids: CASSYSTSGKGETQYF. DNA of the CDR3: TGTGCCAGCAGTTACTCAACGTCAGGGAAGGGAGAGACCCAGTACTTC.

V gene TRBV6-2 or TRBV6-3 combines with J gene TRBJ2-7, with 8 positions matching TRBD2. Germline V lookup: CDR1 MNHEY, CDR2 SVGEGT. The CDR3 runs to 17 residues. Unmatched junction bases numbered 11, after V lost 0 bases and J lost 4 bases. The CDR3, as DNA: TGTGCCAGCAGTTACTCAATGGGTCAGCGGGAGATATACGAGCAGTACGTC. Protein: CASSYSMGQREIYEQYV.

The V call is TRBV18, the J call TRBJ2-1; 13 bases map to TRBD2. Germline V CDR1 and CDR2: KGHSH, LQKENI. With V trimmed by 4 bases and J by 1 base, 4 bases remained unmatched. This CDR3 spans 17 amino acids. The chain's CDR3 is CASSLGLAGVSYNEQFF. For the CDR3, the DNA is TGTGCCAGCTCACTCGGACTAGCGGGAGTGTCCTACAATGAGCAGTTCTTC. Combining the CDR3 with reference TRBV18 and TRBJ2-1 gives the whole variable domain NAGVMQNPRHLVRRRGQEARLRCSPMKGHSHVYWYRQLPEEGLKFMVYLQKENIIDESGMPKERFSAEFPKEGPSILRIQQVVRGDSAAYFCASSLGLAGVSYNEQFFGPGTRLTVL.

The chain has TRBV5-1 and TRBJ2-5; 8 nucleotides line up with TRBD1. The ends lost 1 base at V and 4 bases at J; junction bases unmatched: 9. This CDR3 is 16 amino acids long. Germline CDR1 SGHRS, CDR2 YFSETQ. DNA for the CDR3: TGCGCCAGCAGCTTGTCAGTGGTGACAGGGGCAGAGACCCAGTACTTC. It is translated as CASSLSVVTGAETQYF. Full variable domain (rest looked up from reference TRBV5-1 and TRBJ2-5): KAGVTQTPRYLIKTRGQQVTLSCSPISGHRSVSWYQQTPGQGLQFLFEYFSETQRNKGNFPGRFSGRQFSNSRSEMNVSTLELGDSALYLCASSLSVVTGAETQYFGPGTRLLVL.